A single sample is the source of the 18 T cell receptor beta chains below, sequenced in a study of blood T cell repertoires in COVID-19. TCRdb's copy holds only in-frame clones and misses some; the assay was immunoSEQ multiplex PCR. The sample has 150,000 to 180,000 clones; around 85% are singletons. The specimen sequenced was peripheral blood. The receptor source for this set is a man in his 60s with COVID-19, enrolled during active disease.

This chain joins TRBV28 and TRBJ1-1; 7 positions agree with TRBD1. V gave up 4 bases and J gave up 5 bases; unmatched junction bases: 10. Germline loops: CDR1 MDHEN, CDR2 SYDVKM. CDR3 size: 15 residues. Written as DNA, the CDR3 is TGTGCCAGCAGTTGGGACAGTACAATGGGGACTGAAGCTTTCTTT. Its translation: CASSWDSTMGTEAFF.

The chain uses TRBV3-1 (or the pseudogene TRBV3-2) and TRBJ2-2; D is ambiguous. V was trimmed by 4 bases and J by 7 bases, leaving 4 bases between them. This CDR3 has 11 residues. Germline lookup yields CDR1 LGHDT and CDR2 YNNKEL (reference sequence). CDR3 residues: CASSRHGELFF. CDR3 sequence (DNA): TGTGCCAGCAGCCGACACGGGGAGCTGTTTTTT.

The J gene is TRBJ2-3, the V gene TRBV19; 7 nucleotides match TRBD2. Germline V gene lookup returns CDR1 LNHDA and CDR2 SQIVND (reference sequence). V lost 3 bases to trimming and J lost 3 bases; unmatched junction nucleotides: 3. This CDR3 contains 14 residues. The CDR3 nucleotides are TGTGCCAGTAGTATCTTCGGGAGGACAGATACGCAGTATTTT. It translates to CASSIFGRTDTQYF.

This sequence joins TRBV19 and TRBJ2-2; 10 nucleotides agree with TRBD1. The ends lost 4 bases at V and 5 bases at J; junction bases unmatched: 1. Germline V gene lookup returns CDR1 LNHDA and CDR2 SQIVND (reference sequence). The CDR3 spans 14 residues. The CDR3 here is CASSRQGATGELFF. Written as DNA, the CDR3 is TGTGCCAGTAGTAGACAGGGGGCAACCGGGGAGCTGTTTTTT.

V is TRBV24-1 and J is TRBJ1-3, with D possibly matching TRBD1 (6 bases). Germline CDR1 reads KGHDR; CDR2 reads SFDVKD. The CDR3 has 15 amino acids. Trimming took off 4 bases at V and 2 bases at J, with 11 bases between the two ends. CDR3 nucleotide sequence: TGTGCCACCAGTGACTCAGGGGTCCCTGGAAACACCATATATTTT. Amino acids: CATSDSGVPGNTIYF.

The V and J genes are TRBV18 and TRBJ1-1; D ambiguous. Between the trimmed V and J ends, which lost 1 base and 3 bases, there was a span of 12 bases. Germline loops: CDR1 KGHSH, CDR2 LQKENI. The CDR3 is made up of 15 amino acids. CDR3 nucleotides: TGTGCCAGCTCACCACAAGAGAGGTTAGACACTGAAGCTTTCTTT. Encoded protein: CASSPQERLDTEAFF.

V is TRBV6-6 and J is TRBJ2-1; 10 bases map to TRBD2. This CDR3 region has 15 residues. Trimming removed 5 bases from V and 3 bases from J; junction bases left unmatched: 4. CDR1 and CDR2 (germline): MNHNY, SVGAGI (reference sequence). CDR3 in DNA: TGTGCCAGCAGTGCCTCTAGCGGGAGCTACAATGAGCAGTTCTTC. It is translated as CASSASSGSYNEQFF.

The chain employs TRBV19 and TRBJ1-2, with 7 bases lining up with TRBD1. CDR1 is LNHDA, CDR2 SQIVND, per germline (reference sequence). V dropped 5 bases and J dropped 5; count of bases not matched to a gene: 14. The CDR3 spans 16 residues. The CDR3 loop is CASSLGRGGARYGYTF. DNA for the CDR3: TGTGCCAGTAGTTTGGGTCGAGGGGGCGCTAGGTATGGCTACACCTTC.

The chain employs TRBV28 and TRBJ2-6; 10 bases fit TRBD1. CDR3 length: 17 residues. V lost 3 bases and J lost 1; bases outside the gene matches: 3. CDR1 MDHEN and CDR2 SYDVKM come from the germline V gene. CDR3 bases: TGTGCCAGCAGTTTGAGACAGGGGGCTTCTGGGGCCAACGTCCTGACTTTC. This encodes CASSLRQGASGANVLTF.

This clone was recorded only once. This chain connects TRBV9 to TRBJ2-1, with a tentative D call TRBD2 (6 bases). V was shortened by 0 bases and J by 8 bases, with 18 bases between the two germline ends. Germline values: CDR1 SGDLS, CDR2 YYNGEE. The CDR3 is 16 residues long. The CDR3, as DNA: TGTGCCAGCAGCGTAGTCCCGGACGGGAGTGGCGATGAGCAGTTCTTC. It specifies CASSVVPDGSGDEQFF.

This chain links TRBV2 with TRBJ1-3; 9 bases are a match to TRBD1. V lost 7 bases and J lost 4; bases outside the gene matches: 8. Germline V gives CDR1 SNHLY, CDR2 FYNNEI. The CDR3 covers 15 residues. CDR3 bases: TGTGCCAGCATCTTACAGGGGGCAGGAGGAAACACCATATATTTT. Protein sequence: CASILQGAGGNTIYF.

This chain joins TRBV19 and TRBJ1-5, with 10 bases fitting TRBD1. Germline-derived CDR1 and CDR2 are LNHDA and SQIVND (reference sequence). V was clipped by 4 bases and J by 4 bases; unmatched bases: 7. The CDR3 covers 16 residues. For the CDR3, the DNA is TGTGCCAGTAGTACCTCGGACAGGGGGTTAAATCAGCCCCAGCATTTT. It yields the protein CASSTSDRGLNQPQHF.

The V gene is TRBV11-2, the J gene TRBJ1-1, with 8 bases matching TRBD1. Trimming took 4 bases from V and 10 from J; bases not matched to a gene: 5. This CDR3 spans 12 amino acids. Germline-derived CDR1 and CDR2 are SGHAT and FQNNGV. The CDR3 region has the DNA TGTGCCAGCAGCTCAAACAGGGGGGTAGCTTTCTTT. Translated: CASSSNRGVAFF.

The rearrangement links TRBV11-2 to TRBJ2-2; D might be TRBD2 (7 bases). The CDR3 loop spans 15 amino acids. CDR1 and CDR2 (germline): SGHAT, FQNNGV. V was clipped by 4 bases and J by 7 bases, with 16 bases between them. The CDR3 reads CASSSPRGAIGELFF. Written as DNA, the CDR3 is TGTGCCAGCAGCTCTCCACGGGGGGCTATCGGGGAGCTGTTTTTT.

This chain links TRBV7-2 with TRBJ1-3; D is possibly TRBD1 (6 bases). The CDR3 has 15 residues. The germline CDR1 and CDR2 sequences are SGHTA and FQGNSA. V lost 4 bases, J lost 2 bases, and 12 bases lay in between. CDR3 amino acids: CASSSDRSPGNTIYF. CDR3 DNA: TGTGCCAGCAGCTCCGACAGGTCACCTGGAAACACCATATATTTT.

The rearrangement joins TRBV3-1 (or the pseudogene TRBV3-2) to TRBJ2-1; 8 bases are shared with TRBD2. The V segment lost 2 bases and the J segment 8 bases; nucleotides outside the gene matches: 8. This CDR3 is built from 15 residues. Germline V lookup: CDR1 LGHDT, CDR2 YNNKEL (reference sequence). CDR3 sequence reads: CASSQSTGGRDEQFF. The CDR3 nucleotides are TGTGCCAGCAGCCAATCAACGGGGGGGAGAGATGAGCAGTTCTTC.

V gene TRBV2 combines with J gene TRBJ2-3; 9 positions match TRBD2. V lost 4 bases, J lost 3 bases, and 2 bases stayed unmatched. This CDR3 contains 14 residues. CDR1 is SNHLY and CDR2 is FYNNEI in the germline V gene. Written as DNA, the CDR3 is TGTGCCAGCAGTGTCCTAGCGGGGACAGATACGCAGTATTTT. It specifies CASSVLAGTDTQYF. Full variable domain (rest looked up from reference TRBV2 and TRBJ2-3): EPEVTQTPSHQVTQMGQEVILRCVPISNHLYFYWYRQILGQKVEFLVSFYNNEISEKSEIFDDQFSVERPDGSNFTLKIRSTKLEDSAMYFCASSVLAGTDTQYFGPGTRLTVL.

CDR3 coding DNA: TGTGCCAGCAGCTTGGACAGGGCCTACAATGAGCAGTTCTTC. As protein: CASSLDRAYNEQFF. The genes are TRBV5-8 and TRBJ2-1, with a possible D match to TRBD1 (6 bases). Germline loops: CDR1 SGHTS, CDR2 YDEGEE. With 0 bases removed from V and 2 bases from J, the gap between germline ends came to 6 bases. This CDR3 contains 14 residues.